A selection of T cell receptor beta chains follows, all from one sample in a study of blood T cell repertoires in COVID-19. Clones were read by immunoSEQ multiplex PCR, and TCRdb kept only the in-frame ones, dropping some. The top ten hold 5.2% of the sample, which has a few hundred thousand clones, more than 75% seen once. The sequencing sample was made of peripheral blood. Receptor source: a woman between 65 and 79 years old with COVID-19, enrolled during active disease. CDR3s include the opening cysteine and the closing phenylalanine or tryptophan. D genes are given only for firm matches. Part of the rows lack a size; the others show once, few, many or a class for expanded clones.

J gene: TRBJ1-1
D gene: .
clone size: .
V gene: TRBV7-8
CDR3 protein: CASSVQGSSTEAFF
CDR3 DNA: TGTGCCAGCAGCGTACAGGGTTCTTCCACTGAAGCTTTCTTT

J gene: TRBJ1-1
D gene: .
clone size: .
V gene: TRBV5-4
CDR3 protein: CASSLGGMGMNTEAFF
CDR3 DNA: TGTGCCAGCAGCTTGGGCGGGATGGGTATGAACACTGAAGCTTTCTTT

J gene: TRBJ2-7
D gene: .
clone size: .
V gene: TRBV5-5
CDR3 protein: CASSSEAVGEQYF
CDR3 DNA: TGTGCCAGCAGCTCCGAGGCGGTAGGTGAGCAGTACTTC

J gene: TRBJ1-1
D gene: TRBD1
clone size: .
V gene: TRBV5-4
CDR3 protein: CASSQTRQGRYLNTEAFF
CDR3 DNA: TGTGCCAGCAGCCAAACACGACAGGGTAGATATTTGAACACTGAAGCTTTCTTT

J gene: TRBJ2-7
D gene: TRBD2
clone size: .
V gene: TRBV7-2
CDR3 protein: CASSSPLAGGPWYEQYF
CDR3 DNA: TGTGCCAGCAGCTCCCCCTTAGCGGGAGGGCCTTGGTACGAGCAGTACTTC

J gene: TRBJ2-7
D gene: .
clone size: .
V gene: TRBV28
CDR3 protein: CASSLTGFPYEQYF
CDR3 DNA: TGTGCCAGCAGTTTAACAGGGTTCCCCTACGAGCAGTACTTC

J gene: TRBJ2-5
D gene: .
clone size: .
V gene: TRBV7-2
CDR3 protein: CASSSRRGRKETQYF
CDR3 DNA: TGTGCCAGCAGCTCCCGAAGGGGTCGGAAAGAGACCCAGTACTTC

J gene: TRBJ1-1
D gene: .
clone size: .
V gene: TRBV6-5
CDR3 protein: CASTRTAWEAFF
CDR3 DNA: TGTGCCAGCACCAGGACTGCATGGGAAGCTTTCTTT

J gene: TRBJ2-2
D gene: .
clone size: .
V gene: TRBV5-1
CDR3 protein: CASSLGQNTGELFF
CDR3 DNA: TGCGCCAGCAGCTTGGGGCAGAACACCGGGGAGCTGTTTTTT

J gene: TRBJ1-5
D gene: .
clone size: few
V gene: TRBV10-3
CDR3 protein: CAISDGPGESQPQHF
CDR3 DNA: TGTGCCATCAGTGACGGCCCAGGGGAGAGTCAGCCCCAGCATTTT

J gene: TRBJ2-2
D gene: .
clone size: .
V gene: TRBV5-8
CDR3 protein: CASSLGQTSNTGELFF
CDR3 DNA: TGTGCCAGCAGCTTGGGACAGACCTCGAACACCGGGGAGCTGTTTTTT

J gene: TRBJ2-7
D gene: TRBD2
clone size: .
V gene: TRBV6-1
CDR3 protein: CASSEFSMGIGRGLEQYF
CDR3 DNA: TGTGCCAGCAGTGAATTTTCCATGGGCATAGGGAGGGGACTCGAGCAGTACTTC

J gene: TRBJ1-1
D gene: .
clone size: .
V gene: TRBV18
CDR3 protein: CASSQKQIGTSGAFF
CDR3 DNA: TGTGCCAGCTCACAAAAACAGATAGGAACAAGTGGAGCTTTCTTT

J gene: TRBJ2-7
D gene: TRBD1
clone size: .
V gene: TRBV5-4
CDR3 protein: CASSLAFTGTGMDEQYF
CDR3 DNA: TGTGCCAGCAGCTTGGCCTTTACCGGGACAGGGATGGACGAGCAGTACTTC

J gene: TRBJ1-2
D gene: .
clone size: .
V gene: TRBV10-3
CDR3 protein: CAITPNQGNYGYTF
CDR3 DNA: TGTGCCATCACCCCCAACCAGGGCAACTATGGCTACACCTTC

J gene: TRBJ2-2
D gene: TRBD2
clone size: .
V gene: TRBV18
CDR3 protein: CASSTGLAPAGELFF
CDR3 DNA: TGTGCCAGCTCAACTGGACTAGCTCCAGCCGGGGAGCTGTTTTTT

J gene: TRBJ1-4
D gene: .
clone size: .
V gene: TRBV28
CDR3 protein: CASSLTNEKLFF
CDR3 DNA: TGTGCCAGCAGTCTTACAAATGAAAAACTGTTTTTT

J gene: TRBJ2-5
D gene: TRBD2
clone size: .
V gene: TRBV9
CDR3 protein: CASSVAGGETQYF
CDR3 DNA: TGTGCCAGCAGCGTAGCGGGAGGAGAGACCCAGTACTTC

J gene: TRBJ1-2
D gene: .
clone size: .
V gene: TRBV5-1
CDR3 protein: CASSMVSGDYGYTF
CDR3 DNA: TGCGCCAGCAGCATGGTTTCAGGGGACTATGGCTACACCTTC

J gene: TRBJ2-1
D gene: .
clone size: .
V gene: TRBV11-2
CDR3 protein: CASSAVDTPNFEQFF
CDR3 DNA: TGTGCCAGCAGTGCGGTGGATACACCGAATTTTGAGCAGTTCTTC

J gene: TRBJ2-3
D gene: TRBD1
clone size: .
V gene: TRBV7-2
CDR3 protein: CASSLNRGLGTDTQYF
CDR3 DNA: TGTGCCAGCAGCTTAAATAGGGGGCTGGGGACAGATACGCAGTATTTT

J gene: TRBJ2-4
D gene: .
clone size: .
V gene: TRBV6-2/TRBV6-3
CDR3 protein: CASSYTGQSIQYF
CDR3 DNA: TGTGCCAGCAGTTACACGGGACAAAGCATTCAGTACTTC